This TCR beta chain was captured in a study of blood T cell repertoires in COVID-19. Study-wide background: The United States, Italy and Spain provided the acute and convalescent COVID-19 samples.

Germline CDR1 and CDR2: KGHSH and LQKENI. The CDR3 runs to 14 residues. Between the trimmed V and J ends, which lost 4 bases and 2 bases, there was a span of 11 bases. As originally analysed: Cell counts per sample came from amplifying reference gene primers. TCRdb keeps only in-frame clones here, not all; method: immunoSEQ multiplex PCR. For V, J and clone size, that table is used; D and trimming come from the DNA. The data contain 400,000 or so clones, 85% to 90% of them singletons. Donors in Cohort 3 who had recovered were those with two negative PCRs, healthcare professional clearance, or resolution of their symptoms.

Sequencing was carried out using PBMCs or T cells enriched from blood (not recorded which). V is TRBV18 and J is TRBJ1-1; D remains ambiguous. This TCR was recovered from a young man who had recovered from COVID-19. The CDR3, as DNA: TGTGCCAGCTCACAAGAGGCGGCCAACACTGAAGCTTTCTTT. Protein product: CASSQEAANTEAFF.